This T cell receptor (beta chain) was documented in a study of T cells in Graves' hyperthyroidism and ophthalmopathy. At the level of the study: Any treatment followed the collection of peripheral blood at initial diagnosis. Regarding the study as a whole: Peripheral blood also featured most of the thyroid clonotypes expanded above 0.001. The model's output predicted ophthalmopathy at a median of 6.5 months prior to onset.

Amplification of TCR beta CDR3 regions used RNA as the template. The study used the HTBI primer set for a first-round RT-PCR of the TCR CDR3. TCRdb itself ran the multiplex PCR reads through MiXCR, one entry per CDR3 protein. The sample yields approximately 400,000 distinct CDR3 sequences, under 15% seen once. Germline V lookup: CDR1 MNHEY, CDR2 SVGEGT. V was clipped by 6 bases and J by 0 bases, with 15 bases between them. This CDR3 region has 16 residues. In regard to this clonotype: Its antigen is not identified.

This rearrangement joins TRBV6-2 or TRBV6-3 to TRBJ1-3; a weak D match, TRBD1 (5 bases). The sample taken for sequencing was blood. This TCR came from a woman aged 25 to 39 with Graves' hyperthyroidism. The CDR3 DNA reads TGTGCCAGCAGGTCCACTCGACAGAACTCTGGAAACACCATATATTTT. The encoded protein is CASRSTRQNSGNTIYF.